This TCR beta chain was recorded in a study of T cell responses to AZD1222 COVID-19 vaccine. Losses at the gene ends were 6 bases for V and 8 bases for J; bases not matched to a gene: 8. This CDR3 is 13 amino acids long. Germline CDR1 and CDR2: LGHDT and YNNKEL (reference sequence). Profiled with immunoSEQ multiplex PCR; TCRdb holds only in-frame clones, not every one. The table has over 150,000 clones, roughly 90% seen once. For this clone: Its target is not known.

Study-level findings and limits: The donor group comprised mostly white British people and more females; the analysis possibly underestimated clonal diversity. Baseline seropositives among AZD1222 recipients totaled only six or seven. Every sample of the repertoires postdated the peak T cell response.

Investigators merged groups given second doses at roughly 4 or roughly 12 weeks. This specimen was peripheral blood, taken 28 days after the second AZD1222 dose. This clonotype was sampled from an adult who received the AZD1222 COVID-19 vaccine. V is TRBV3-1 (or the pseudogene TRBV3-2) and J is TRBJ1-2, with 8 bases fitting TRBD1. The CDR3 coding sequence is TGTGCCAGCAGAGAACAGGGGGGGACCGGCTACACCTTC. This encodes CASREQGGTGYTF.